This T cell receptor (beta chain) was profiled in a study of regulatory T cells in long-lasting Graves disease (TCRdb year 2021). About the full investigation: Newly diagnosed Graves' disease patients had taken antithyroid drugs for less than 3 months. Patients with persistent Graves' disease were compared with patients with newly diagnosed Graves' disease using TCR sequencing and RNA sequencing of peripheral blood. A total of 35 or so samples were covered by TCR sequencing, comprising approximately 13 persistent and 20 or so newly diagnosed Graves' disease patients. The study was conducted in China and was registered as a clinical trial.

This clonotype was seen a few times. Its binding antigen is unknown. Base qualities are not at hand, and no much larger clone is one base apart. The method behind the library was multiplex PCR. The data were produced on an Illumina HiSeq 4000. TCR beta libraries were built with iRepertoire HTBI primers and Arm-PCR amplification of CDR3 regions. Gel purification was performed on PCR products prior to sequencing. Concerning the study's data processing: Across samples, around 62 TRBV and 12 to 15 TRBJ segments were identified and used for gene usage analysis of CDR3 amino acid clonotypes. Filtered high-quality paired reads were merged into contigs using COPE and FqMerger. BLAST was used to align contigs to the IMGT TRBV, TRBD and TRBJ reference genes, and CDR3 was defined following IMGT. Highly expanded clones were defined as clonotypes with a frequency above 0.1%. Shannon entropy served as the measure of repertoire diversity, while the Gini coefficient captured V-J evenness. A clonotype found in more than one individual was treated as public. TCRdb trimmed the raw reads at Q25, called clones with MiXCR and kept productive beta chains. A single entry per CDR3 protein holds the most common genes and DNA from its merged rows. TCRdb's processing, not the authors' own work, is the source of the V and J calls. This sample is represented by hundreds of thousands of distinct CDR3 sequences; 12% of them were singletons. Roughly 8.9% of the sample is in the top ten clones.

The time point label corresponds to: newly diagnosed GD, antithyroid drugs for less than 3 months. For both TCR sequencing and RNA sequencing, RNA was extracted from PBMCs in TRIzol. The diagnosis of Graves' disease was made according to American Thyroid Association guidelines. The patients came from an endocrinology department in Xi'an, China. Each patient gave approximately 10 milliliters of peripheral blood, collected in an EDTA anticoagulant tube. PBMCs were isolated by Ficoll Paque Plus density gradient separation without further T cell sorting. An Agilent 2100 Bioanalyzer and agarose gel were used to check RNA quality, and a NanoDrop 2000 was used to measure RNA concentration. The paper as a whole reports these results and caveats: Because the primary lesion, thyroid tissue, could not be accessed, the study looked at peripheral blood alone. Sequencing and analysis were restricted to the TCR beta chain. The authors noted that the small sample size was a limitation that may lower accuracy. Patients with persistent disease shared more public clonotypes (over 2,500) than newly diagnosed patients did (966). TRBV28, TRBJ1-2 and TRBJ2-5 were preferentially used in persistent disease, while TRBV20-1 and TRBJ2-1 were favored in newly diagnosed disease. Compared with newly diagnosed patients, patients with persistent Graves' disease had lower TCR Shannon entropy and fewer highly expanded clones, which suggests clonal expansion.

The CDR3, from cysteine to phenylalanine, totals 15 residues. The read is trimmed to its CDR3 DNA, 45 bases read in frame from base 1. V was cut back by 1 base and J by 4 bases, leaving a gap of 13 bases between them. From a lookup of the germline V gene, CDR1 and CDR2 are MGHRA and YSYEKL. This same sample was also part of a study on T cells in Graves' hyperthyroidism and ophthalmopathy. Drawing on the second study: Stable Graves' hyperthyroidism was defined as no progression to ophthalmopathy during 18 months of follow-up. Hyperthyroidism patients were newly diagnosed, with disease duration under 2 months, and aged 18 to 65 years. Any patient with an uncontrolled infection, another autoimmune disease, pregnancy or lactation was excluded. Diagnoses relied on clinical symptoms, serum thyroxine and TRAb, thyroid ultrasound and orbital computed tomography. For the first round of RT-PCR on the TCR CDR3, the HTBI primer set was used together with the Qiagen OneStep RT-PCR kit. Most expanded thyroid clonotypes (frequency above 0.001) were also detected in blood, a finding suggesting that blood repertoires may reflect thyroid immune responses. Ophthalmopathy was separated from stable hyperthyroidism by a 13 V-J signature model, with over 85% sensitivity and about 81% specificity obtained in cross-validation and 80%/75% obtained in testing. In validation, progression to ophthalmopathy was predicted by the model with around 71% sensitivity and about 72% specificity, a median of approximately 6.5 months before onset. To identify TCR V-J signatures that set the groups apart, the researchers used a discovery cohort of 95 to 100 patients, made up of 40 to 45 with Graves' ophthalmopathy and about 55 with stable Graves' hyperthyroidism. Prospective prediction of ophthalmopathy was tested in an independent validation cohort of some 20 hyperthyroidism patients and some 17 patients who later progressed to ophthalmopathy. The 75 to 100 discovery patients were randomly split 7:3 into training and test sets. In addition, the study compared T-cell repertoires in thyroid tissue and in blood from a handful of Graves' hyperthyroidism patients. After sampling, hyperthyroidism patients received methimazole starting at 30 mg daily, and ophthalmopathy patients received high-dose intravenous methylprednisolone. Libraries were constructed in a second round of multiplex PCR, after which size selection and purification were carried out. The libraries were sequenced on an Illumina HiSeq2000 using paired-end 100 bp reads. SOAPnuke was used to process the raw data, with reads discarded if the reads contained adapters or uncalled bases, had a mean Phred below 15, or lacked an exact constant-primer or identifier match. COPE v1.2.5 was used to merge high-quality paired reads, and clonotypes were defined as unique nucleotide sequences. MiTCR v1.1 was used to align clonotypes to the IMGT TRBV, TRBD and TRBJ reference segments. The analysis was restricted to V-J combinations with a frequency above 0.0001, which together covered approximately 99% of the repertoires. The TCS score was defined as F50 (clonal expansion) divided by E x V (chaos), with BLOSUM62-based TCRdist calculated between CDR3 peptides within each V-J. Welch's t-statistics and random forest reduced 514 V-J features to about 12, which were used in a naive Bayes classifier (R e1071). Sample size was not statistically predetermined, and blinding of investigators to group allocation was not performed. The paper reports TCR Vbeta CDR3 sequencing of over 120 peripheral blood samples: approximately 43 ophthalmopathy, roughly 80 hyperthyroidism and around 17 progressor patients.

The chain is assembled from TRBV4-1 and TRBJ2-5; the best D guess is TRBD1, with 6 bases matching. The sample was peripheral blood mononuclear cells (PBMCs), taken at new diagnosis, from a patient treated with antithyroid drugs. The source is a woman in her 30s with Graves disease. Donor details come from another sample of the same person, matched by shared clones. The DNA sequence is TGCGCCAGCAGCCAAGGGACAGAGCTTAGAGAGACCCAGTACTTC. It translates as CASSQGTELRETQYF.